Included here is one TCR beta chain sequence, with context. This clone has a single count. The target of this receptor is not known. One base away there is no much larger clone; base qualities are not given. V is cut by 6 bases and J by 4 bases, and the space between the germline ends is 12 bases. From the cysteine through the phenylalanine, the CDR3 covers 13 amino acids. Just CDR3 DNA is preserved here, 39 bases in frame from base 1. The germline V gene (reference sequence) yields LGHDT for CDR1 and YNNKEL for CDR2. The data originate from a study of blood T cell repertoires in COVID-19 (dated by TCRdb to the early 2020s). Study-wide context: The collaborator samples originated in the United States, Italy and Spain and spanned the acute and convalescent phases of COVID-19. The dataset comprised deeply sampled blood TCRbeta repertoires from subjects exposed to, actively infected with, or recovered from COVID-19. The material from the prospective study consisted of cDNA or gDNA derived from T cells, B-cell-depleted T cells, or PBMCs. Sample metadata almost always included a de-identified subject ID, COVID-19 status, age in years and sex. Samples were obtained from the ongoing ImmuneRACE study (first 160 participants) and from 1,200 or so subjects provided by 6 global collaborators. The repertoires were released in a freely available public database intended as a resource for research on the immune response to SARS-CoV-2. Where available, HLA class I and class II types were obtained from metadata supplied by the sample provider rather than from assay-based typing.

TCRbeta CDR3 regions were amplified from genomic DNA using the immunoSEQ Assay, a bias-controlled multiplex PCR. The original pipeline was this. The number of nucleated cells in each sample was estimated from the amplification of reference gene primers within the assay. To quantify the absolute abundance of each unique TCRbeta CDR3 rearrangement, sequence reads were collapsed and filtered. For each sample, productive Simpson clonality was calculated by taking the square root of Simpson's diversity index across productive rearrangements. Sourced from immuneACCESS, this table was stored by TCRdb with only in-frame sequences that have V and J called. A share of the clones is absent; for the studies checked, an unresolved V gene accounts for under half, and the remainder has no known explanation. D and trimming come from the DNA, and the V and J calls and clone size come from that table. The sample table contains approximately 170,000 clones; only one count was recorded for roughly four fifths of them. Of the sample, about 2.7% falls within the top ten clones.

Collaborating institutions collected whole blood in K2EDTA tubes following their own protocols. For TCRbeta analysis, collaborators shipped samples in one of three forms: frozen whole blood, isolated PBMCs, or DNA extracted from either of those sample types. Here is what the overall study found, with its caveats: The amount of clinical and demographic metadata varied by source and participant and was provided uncurated.

This clonotype originated in a human donor with acute or convalescent COVID-19. The donor label of this sample is uncertain. Here the chain combines TRBV3-1 (or the pseudogene TRBV3-2) and TRBJ1-1, with TRBD1 perhaps the D gene, on 6 matching bases. Sequences were obtained from peripheral blood. The DNA reads TGTGCCAGCAGTTTTTTAGGGGGCACTGAAGCTTTCTTT. The translation is CASSFLGGTEAFF.